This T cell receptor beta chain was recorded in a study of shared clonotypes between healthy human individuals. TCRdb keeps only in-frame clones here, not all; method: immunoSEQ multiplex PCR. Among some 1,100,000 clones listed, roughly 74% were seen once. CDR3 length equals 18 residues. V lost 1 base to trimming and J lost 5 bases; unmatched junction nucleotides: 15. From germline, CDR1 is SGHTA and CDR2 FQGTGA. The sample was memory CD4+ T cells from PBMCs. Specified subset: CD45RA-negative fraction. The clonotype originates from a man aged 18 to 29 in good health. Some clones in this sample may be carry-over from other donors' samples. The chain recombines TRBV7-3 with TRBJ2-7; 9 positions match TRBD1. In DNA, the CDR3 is TGTGCCAGCAGCTTAATCTGTTTTGGAACAGGGGGCATCGACGAGCAGTACTTC. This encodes CASSLICFGTGGIDEQYF.